Each of the 20 T cell receptor beta chains below was sequenced from the same sample in a study of T cells in Graves' hyperthyroidism and ophthalmopathy. RNA transcripts yielded amplified TCR beta CDR3 regions. Primed by the HTBI set, a first-round RT-PCR was run on the TCR CDR3. In TCRdb, the multiplex PCR reads were re-called with MiXCR into one record per CDR3 protein. This repertoire shows under 400,000 distinct CDR3 sequences, 16% found once; its top ten account for roughly 33%. Sequencing was performed on blood. Receptors were obtained from a man aged 25 to 40 with Graves' hyperthyroidism.

The chain has TRBV7-2 and TRBJ1-5, with D uncertain. Germline V CDR1 and CDR2: SGHTA, FQGNSA. V was pared by 1 base and J by 7 bases, with 8 bases between. CDR3 length: 13 residues. CDR3 coding DNA: TGTGCCAGCAGCTTAGAAATCGGCCAGCCCCAGCATTTT. It yields the protein CASSLEIGQPQHF.

This clonotype was observed at least ten times. DNA for the CDR3: TGTGCCAGCCGACTAGCCCGAGAGGATGAGCAGTTCTTC. It encodes CASRLAREDEQFF. The J gene is TRBJ2-1, the V gene TRBV6-1, with TRBD2 matching 7 bases. This CDR3 is built from 13 residues. Trimming removed 8 bases from V and 8 bases from J; junction bases left unmatched: 9. Germline V gene data show CDR1 as MNHNS and CDR2 as SASEGT.

This clonotype was seen at least ten times. The gene calls are TRBV11-2 and TRBJ1-6; possible D gene TRBD1, 6 bases. CDR3 size: 14 residues. The germline V gene has CDR1 SGHAT and CDR2 FQNNGV. Trimming shortened V by 5 bases and J by 7 bases, and 12 bases separated the two germline ends. The CDR3 loop is CASSPGEWNSPLHF. In DNA, the CDR3 is TGTGCCAGCAGCCCAGGGGAGTGGAATTCACCCCTCCACTTT.

In the case of this clonotype: Possible read error: a much larger clone is one base away. V and J are TRBV5-5 and TRBJ1-2; D is possibly TRBD1 (5 bases). The V gene's germline CDR1 is SGHKS and CDR2 YYEKEE (reference sequence). The CDR3 has 16 residues. Here the CDR3 reads CASSLSLRGGYYGHTF. CDR3 bases: TGTGCCAGCAGCCTCTCCCTGCGGGGCGGCTACTATGGCCACACCTTC.

This sequence joins TRBV29-1 and TRBJ2-2, with unresolved D. There are 14 residues in the CDR3. CDR1 is SQVTM, CDR2 ANQGSEA, per germline. Deletions cut 5 bases from V and 0 bases from J, with 10 bases between. DNA for the CDR3: TGCAGCGTTCTGGGCAGGTCGAACACCGGGGAGCTGTTTTTT. It is translated as CSVLGRSNTGELFF.

In its sample, this clonotype was seen many times. The chain couples TRBV3-1 to TRBJ2-5; TRBD2 matches at 14 bases. Germline V gene data show CDR1 as LGHDT and CDR2 as YNNKEL (reference sequence). After removal of 4 bases from V and 5 bases from J, the junction contained 6 bases not matched to a gene. The CDR3 has 16 residues. CDR3 sequence: CASSPGTSGRLETQYF. The CDR3 DNA reads as TGTGCCAGCAGCCCAGGGACTAGCGGGAGACTTGAGACCCAGTACTTC.

The genes are TRBV5-5 and TRBJ1-5; 7 nucleotides match TRBD1. The germline CDR1 and CDR2 sequences are SGHKS and YYEKEE (reference sequence). The CDR3 consists of 16 residues. Trimming removed 1 base from V and 4 bases from J; junction bases left unmatched: 8. CDR3 in amino acids: CASSLTGDLRNQPQHF. CDR3 nucleotides: TGTGCCAGCAGCTTGACAGGGGACTTAAGGAATCAGCCCCAGCATTTT.

Note on this clonotype: The conserved phenylalanine or tryptophan is not found at the CDR3 terminus, so this likely reflects a read error. The V gene is TRBV4-1, the J gene TRBJ2-1; 7 bases fit TRBD2. The CDR3 spans 16 residues. Germline assignment: CDR1 MGHRA and CDR2 YSYEKL. After removal of 0 bases from V and 2 bases from J, the junction contained 4 bases not matched to a gene. The CDR3 DNA is TGCGCCAGCAGCCAAGATCAAGGGAGGGCCTACAATGAGCAGTTCTCC. Amino acid sequence: CASSQDQGRAYNEQFS.

This clonotype was seen more than once but under ten times. The genes are TRBV4-1 and TRBJ2-5; 7 bases align to TRBD2. CDR3 length: 17 residues. Germline V gives CDR1 MGHRA, CDR2 YSYEKL. J was trimmed by 4 bases and V by 4 bases; bases with no gene match: 15. The CDR3 reads CASSLLWAPGEGETQYF. CDR3 in DNA: TGCGCCAGCAGCCTCCTTTGGGCCCCCGGGGAGGGAGAGACCCAGTACTTC.

This clonotype was observed a few times. V usage is TRBV27 and J usage is TRBJ2-7; D perhaps matches TRBD1 (5 bases). Germline CDR1 reads MNHEY; CDR2 reads SMNVEV (reference sequence). V lost 8 bases and J 5 bases, leaving 13 bases between the germline ends. CDR3 length: 12 residues. The CDR3 DNA is TGTGCCAGCGGACATTCAGAGGACGAGCAGTACTTC. Its translation: CASGHSEDEQYF.

At least ten counts were recorded for this clonotype. V usage is TRBV2 and J usage is TRBJ1-2; D not resolved. V was pared by 5 bases and J by 7 bases, with 14 bases between. Per germline, CDR1 SNHLY and CDR2 FYNNEI. The length of the CDR3 is 13 residues. The CDR3 reads CASSSSGHSGYTF. CDR3 bases: TGTGCCAGCAGTTCCAGCGGTCACAGTGGCTACACCTTC.

In this sample, this clonotype turned up many times. The CDR3 loop is CASSLTGTGETDTQYF. CDR3 coding DNA: TGCGCCAGCAGCCTAACCGGGACAGGGGAGACAGATACGCAGTATTTT. V gene TRBV5-1 combines with J gene TRBJ2-3, with TRBD1 matching over 10 bases. Germline loops: CDR1 SGHRS, CDR2 YFSETQ. The CDR3 runs 16 residues. Trimming removed 4 bases from V and 3 bases from J; junction bases left unmatched: 8.

The chain is built from TRBV5-1 and TRBJ2-7; 11 nucleotides match TRBD1. Per the germline V gene, CDR1 is SGHRS and CDR2 is YFSETQ. The CDR3 totals 13 residues. V was clipped by 3 bases and J by 12 bases; unmatched bases: 8. The CDR3 DNA reads as TGCGCCAGCAGCTCGGGACAGGGGGAGAAGCCGTACTTC. Protein sequence: CASSSGQGEKPYF.

This clonotype has at least ten counts. The chain carries TRBV11-2 and TRBJ2-1; TRBD2 might be the D (6 bases). Germline V CDR1 and CDR2: SGHAT, FQNNGV. CDR3 length: 17 amino acids. Deletions cut 5 bases from V and 6 bases from J, with 23 bases between. The CDR3 coding sequence is TGTGCCAGCAGCGCTACTCGTCTGACTAGTGTGGGCAATGAGCAGTTCTTC. Protein: CASSATRLTSVGNEQFF. The whole variable domain, remainder taken from reference TRBV11-2 and TRBJ2-1, is EAGVAQSPRYKIIEKRQSVAFWCNPISGHATLYWYQQILGQGPKLLIQFQNNGVVDDSQLPKDRFSAERLKGVDSTLKIQPAKLEDSAVYLCASSATRLTSVGNEQFFGPGTRLTVL.

There are many counts of this clonotype. V gene TRBV5-1 combines with J gene TRBJ2-2; the D is unclear. Trimming pared 2 bases from V and 2 bases from J, leaving 10 bases between. CDR1 SGHRS and CDR2 YFSETQ come from the germline V gene. The CDR3 runs to 15 residues. The CDR3 sequence is CASSFHQSNTGELFF. The CDR3 coding sequence is TGCGCCAGCAGCTTTCACCAGAGTAACACCGGGGAGCTGTTTTTT.

The chain couples TRBV5-1 to TRBJ2-7; 15 nucleotides agree with TRBD2. This CDR3 is built from 17 residues. After removal of 3 bases from V and 8 bases from J, the junction contained 12 bases not matched to a gene. The V gene's germline CDR1 is SGHRS and CDR2 YFSETQ. The CDR3 here is CASSSQTRTSGRDKQYF. The CDR3 DNA is TGCGCCAGCAGCTCCCAGACTCGGACTAGCGGGAGGGACAAGCAGTACTTC. Combining the CDR3 with reference TRBV5-1 and TRBJ2-7 gives the whole variable domain KAGVTQTPRYLIKTRGQQVTLSCSPISGHRSVSWYQQTPGQGLQFLFEYFSETQRNKGNFPGRFSGRQFSNSRSEMNVSTLELGDSALYLCASSSQTRTSGRDKQYFGPGTRLTVT.

This clonotype was detected a few times. The chain employs TRBV10-1 and TRBJ2-3, with D hard to call. The CDR3 runs 17 residues. CDR1 WNHNN and CDR2 SYGVQD come from the germline V gene (reference sequence). The germline V and J ends were trimmed by 0 bases and 3 bases, with 16 bases remaining between them. The CDR3 DNA reads as TGCGCCAGCAGTGAGTCGAGAAGCCAGCGCATAACAGATACGCAGTATTTT. Protein product: CASSESRSQRITDTQYF.

This clonotype came up many times. The chain joins TRBV30 to TRBJ1-2, with D tentatively TRBD1 (6 bases). The CDR3 runs to 11 residues. V lost 8 bases, J lost 6 bases, and 13 bases lay in between. Germline V lookup: CDR1 GTSNPN, CDR2 SVGIG (reference sequence). The CDR3 nucleotides are TGTGCCAAACGAGGGGGGAATGGCTACACCTTC. The encoded protein is CAKRGGNGYTF.

This clonotype was recorded at least ten times. The chain combines TRBV7-9 with TRBJ2-5; D may match TRBD1 or TRBD2 (5 bases each). This CDR3 has 14 residues. V lost 4 bases, J lost 10 bases, and 19 bases lay in between. From germline, CDR1 is SEHNR and CDR2 FQNEAQ (reference sequence). This chain's CDR3 is CASSSPTGTKDQYF. CDR3 DNA: TGTGCCAGCAGCTCGCCCACCGGGACGAAGGACCAGTACTTC.

This clonotype was recorded at least ten times. The genes are TRBV30 and TRBJ1-6; 8 bases align to TRBD1. The CDR3 length is 14 residues. Germline CDR1 reads GTSNPN; CDR2 reads SVGIG (reference sequence). The V segment lost 3 bases and the J segment 9 bases; nucleotides outside the gene matches: 7. The CDR3 region is CAWRAQGAFSPLHF. The CDR3 nucleotides are TGTGCCTGGAGGGCGCAGGGGGCTTTTTCACCCCTCCACTTT. Variable domain in full (rest from reference TRBV30 and TRBJ1-6): SQTIHQWPATLVQPVGSPLSLECTVEGTSNPNLYWYRQAAGRGLQLLFYSVGIGQISSEVPQNLSASRPQDRQFILSSKKLLLSDSGFYLCAWRAQGAFSPLHFGNGTRLTVT.